The 31 T cell receptor beta chains reported below all come from one sample, sequenced in a study of identical twins (dated by TCRdb to the mid-2010s). Library preparation used 5' RACE. TCRdb shows the sequencer as Illumina HiSeq 2000. TCRdb reran the public reads through fastp at Q25 and MiXCR, keeping productive beta chains. Each entry is one CDR3 protein sequence, shown with its most common DNA and genes. For this sample there are about 520,000 distinct CDR3 sequences; about 20% appear just once. The ten largest clones take up around 0.91% of the sample. The sample also formed part of further work on T cells expressing NK-cell markers.

The specimen was CD4+ T cells sorted from blood. These receptors were collected from a woman aged 18 to 35 in good health.

CDR3 bases: TGTGCCAGCAGCCAAGTGACCGGGGATACGCAGTATTTT. Translation: CASSQVTGDTQYF. The V and J genes are TRBV4-2 and TRBJ2-3; no clear D gene. Trimming left V 1 base short and J 6 bases short, with 8 bases between. Per germline, CDR1 LGHNA and CDR2 YNFKEQ. The CDR3 has 13 residues.

The chain uses TRBV12-3 or TRBV12-4 and TRBJ2-1, with TRBD2 matching 8 bases. The CDR3 runs to 15 residues. Germline trimming cut 2 bases from V and 2 bases from J; bases unmatched to any gene: 2. The CDR3 DNA sequence: TGTGCCAGCAGTTTATCGACTAGCGCCTACAATGAGCAGTTCTTC. Amino acid sequence: CASSLSTSAYNEQFF.

This clonotype was seen at least ten times. The rearrangement uses TRBV24-1 and TRBJ2-1; 7 positions agree with TRBD1. The CDR3 loop spans 13 amino acids. V dropped 5 bases and J dropped 9; count of bases not matched to a gene: 6. Germline V gives CDR1 KGHDR, CDR2 SFDVKD. The CDR3 sequence is CATSAEYRGEQFF. The DNA of the CDR3 is TGTGCCACCAGTGCCGAATACAGGGGTGAGCAGTTCTTC.

This clonotype was seen a few times. V gene TRBV20-1 combines with J gene TRBJ2-3; D uncertain. Germline CDR1 and CDR2: DFQATT and SNEGSKA (reference sequence). This CDR3 has 12 amino acids. The V gene lost 7 bases and the J gene lost 0 bases, with 8 bases spanning the gap. The CDR3 region has the DNA TGCAGTGTGATTGCTAGCACAGATACGCAGTATTTT. Encoded protein: CSVIASTDTQYF.

V usage is TRBV9 and J usage is TRBJ1-2; D is unresolved. Germline loops: CDR1 SGDLS, CDR2 YYNGEE. This CDR3 spans 13 amino acids. Trimming left V 0 bases short and J 6 bases short, with 9 bases between. This CDR3 reads CASSVGIGNGYTF. The CDR3 DNA reads TGTGCCAGCAGCGTAGGCATCGGGAATGGCTACACCTTC.

This clonotype was counted between two and nine times. The chain recombines TRBV20-1 with TRBJ2-7, with D unclear. V lost 2 bases to trimming and J lost 5 bases, with 7 bases between them. From germline, CDR1 is DFQATT and CDR2 SNEGSKA (reference sequence). This CDR3 contains 11 residues. This CDR3 is CSARLRDEQYF. In DNA form, the CDR3 reads TGCAGTGCTAGATTACGGGACGAGCAGTACTTC.

The J gene is TRBJ2-6, the V gene TRBV13, with D unclear. The germline V and J ends were trimmed by 5 bases and 0 bases, with 8 bases remaining between them. The CDR3 spans 15 residues. Looked up from germline, CDR1 is PRHDT and CDR2 is FYEKMQ (reference sequence). The CDR3 loop is CASSPTYSGANVLTF. As DNA, the CDR3 is TGTGCCAGCAGCCCGACCTACTCTGGGGCCAACGTCCTGACTTTC.

This clonotype has just a few counts. The gene calls are TRBV5-1 and TRBJ2-1; TRBD1 agrees at 12 bases. Germline CDR1 is SGHRS and CDR2 is YFSETQ. J gave up 5 bases and V 5 bases, and 5 bases lay outside the gene matches. This CDR3 has 15 amino acids. Here the CDR3 DNA reads TGCGCCAGCAGTCCCGGGACAGGGGGCCACAATGAGCAGTTCTTC. Protein sequence: CASSPGTGGHNEQFF.

This clonotype was counted many times. This rearrangement joins TRBV20-1 to TRBJ2-3, with TRBD2 matching 10 bases. The CDR3 contains 15 residues. V shed 6 bases and J 4 bases; nucleotides not matched to a gene: 10. In germline, CDR1 is DFQATT, CDR2 SNEGSKA (reference sequence). The CDR3 DNA is TGCAGTGCCCCTTGGAGCGGGGGGGCCTCAGATACGCAGTATTTT. Its protein product is CSAPWSGGASDTQYF.

The CDR3 DNA reads as TGCAGTGCTATGGCCGGGACTTCTACCTACGAGCAGTACTTC. It is translated as CSAMAGTSTYEQYF. The chain links TRBV20-1 to TRBJ2-7, with D possibly TRBD2 on 6 matching bases. CDR3 length: 14 residues. Trimming stripped 4 bases from V and 2 bases from J, with 15 bases between. Germline V gene lookup returns CDR1 DFQATT and CDR2 SNEGSKA (reference sequence).

This chain joins TRBV12-3 or TRBV12-4 and TRBJ1-6; no clear D gene. Trimming shortened V by 4 bases and J by 12 bases, and 16 bases separated the two germline ends. This CDR3 comprises 14 residues. The CDR3 nucleotides are TGTGCCAGCAGTTCTCGATCGCCTCAAGGACCCCTCCACTTT. Protein product: CASSSRSPQGPLHF.

The chain is built from TRBV30 and TRBJ1-6; 10 bases are shared with TRBD1. The CDR3 runs to 13 residues. V was pared by 2 bases and J by 11 bases, with 3 bases of the junction left unmatched. CDR1 GTSNPN and CDR2 SVGIG come from the germline V gene (reference sequence). DNA of the CDR3: TGTGCCTGGAGTTCAGGGACAGGGGCACCCCTCCACTTT. It translates to CAWSSGTGAPLHF. Variable domain in full (rest from reference TRBV30 and TRBJ1-6): SQTIHQWPATLVQPVGSPLSLECTVEGTSNPNLYWYRQAAGRGLQLLFYSVGIGQISSEVPQNLSASRPQDRQFILSSKKLLLSDSGFYLCAWSSGTGAPLHFGNGTRLTVT.

J is TRBJ2-3 and V is TRBV5-4; D is uncertain. The CDR3 is 14 residues long. CDR1 SGHNT and CDR2 YYREEE come from the germline V gene (reference sequence). The germline V and J ends were trimmed by 1 base and 5 bases, with 11 bases remaining between them. CDR3 sequence: CASSLSSAIDTQYF. In DNA form, the CDR3 reads TGTGCCAGCAGCTTGTCCTCGGCCATAGATACGCAGTATTTT.

The chain carries TRBV12-3 or TRBV12-4 and TRBJ2-4; 9 positions agree with TRBD1. Trimming at V came to 5 bases and at J to 3 bases, leaving 5 bases not matched to a gene. The CDR3 is 15 amino acids. The CDR3 region is CASSQYRGRKNIQYF. The CDR3 DNA reads as TGTGCCAGCAGTCAATACAGGGGGCGCAAAAACATTCAGTACTTC.

The chain employs TRBV15 and TRBJ2-5; tentatively, D is TRBD2 (5 bases). The CDR3 is 15 residues long. CDR1 and CDR2 from the germline V gene are LNHNV and YYDKDF (reference sequence). Trimming took off 3 bases at V and 1 base at J, with 12 bases between the two ends. In DNA form, the CDR3 reads TGTGCCACCAGCAGGACTCGGGGATTCCAAGAGACCCAGTACTTC. It translates to CATSRTRGFQETQYF. The whole variable domain, filled in from reference TRBV15 and TRBJ2-5, reads DAMVIQNPRYQVTQFGKPVTLSCSQTLNHNVMYWYQQKSSQAPKLLFHYYDKDFNNEADTPDNFQSRRPNTSFCFLDIRSPGLGDTAMYLCATSRTRGFQETQYFGPGTRLLVL.

The sample holds a few counts of this clonotype. V and J are TRBV20-1 and TRBJ2-4; D remains ambiguous. This CDR3 spans 15 amino acids. Per the germline V gene, CDR1 is DFQATT and CDR2 is SNEGSKA (reference sequence). V was clipped by 8 bases and J by 2 bases, with 19 bases between them. CDR3 loop: CSTSSPAITKNIQYF. The CDR3 coding sequence is TGCAGTACAAGCTCCCCAGCAATCACCAAAAACATTCAGTACTTC.

This clonotype came up a few times. The chain links TRBV7-9 to TRBJ2-1, with 7 bases lining up with TRBD2. CDR3 length: 14 amino acids. CDR1 and CDR2 (germline): SEHNR, FQNEAQ (reference sequence). Trimming at V came to 5 bases and at J to 7 bases, leaving 8 bases not matched to a gene. The CDR3 region is CASSIGLVPNEQFF. In nucleotides, the CDR3 is TGTGCCAGCAGCATAGGACTAGTCCCTAATGAGCAGTTCTTC.

This clonotype was seen a few times. This chain links TRBV3-1 with TRBJ1-2, with TRBD1 matching over 7 bases. CDR3 length: 13 residues. The germline CDR1 and CDR2 sequences are LGHDT and YNNKEL (reference sequence). With V trimmed by 4 bases and J by 4 bases, 3 bases remained unmatched. CDR3 sequence: CASSLGDSYGYTF. CDR3 DNA sequence: TGTGCCAGCAGCCTGGGGGACAGCTATGGCTACACCTTC.

J is TRBJ2-7 and V is TRBV27; D perhaps matches TRBD1 (5 bases). The V gene's germline CDR1 is MNHEY and CDR2 SMNVEV (reference sequence). Trimming removed 1 base at V and 2 bases at J, with 12 bases between. This CDR3 is 15 amino acids long. The CDR3 bases are TGTGCCAGCAGTTTATACCTGGCAGGGACCTACGAGCAGTACTTC. Translated, it gives CASSLYLAGTYEQYF.

The chain combines TRBV5-1 with TRBJ2-7; 13 nucleotides match TRBD2. CDR3 size: 17 residues. The trim removed 4 bases at V and 1 base at J, leaving 8 bases unmatched. Looked up from germline, CDR1 is SGHRS and CDR2 is YFSETQ. CDR3: CASSRTSGGSGSYEQYF. CDR3 in DNA: TGCGCCAGCAGCCGGACTAGCGGGGGAAGTGGGTCCTACGAGCAGTACTTC.

The chain couples TRBV27 to TRBJ2-7; a weak D match, TRBD2 (5 bases). The germline V gene encodes CDR1 MNHEY and CDR2 SMNVEV (reference sequence). Trimming stripped 0 bases from V and 3 bases from J, with 18 bases between. This CDR3 spans 17 amino acids. CDR3 DNA: TGTGCCAGCAGTTTATCGCGGCAACTAGTGGGTGACTACGAGCAGTACTTC. Encoded protein: CASSLSRQLVGDYEQYF.

The J gene is TRBJ2-5, the V gene TRBV6-1; a possible D gene is TRBD1 (6 bases). The CDR3 is made up of 17 amino acids. The V gene's germline CDR1 is MNHNS and CDR2 SASEGT. The V end lost 6 bases, the J end lost 5 bases, and 25 bases lay between the germline ends. In DNA, the CDR3 is TGTGCCAGCAGAGAGGAACCCGGGACAAGCGTCCGCGAGACCCAGTACTTC. As protein: CASREEPGTSVRETQYF.

The chain is built from TRBV6-5 and TRBJ2-1; TRBD2 matches at 13 bases. Germline CDR1 is MNHEY and CDR2 is SVGAGI. V trimming: 4 bases; J trimming: 7 bases; junction bases outside the gene matches: 7. The CDR3 loop spans 16 amino acids. CDR3 residues: CASSSPTSGGDNEQFF. CDR3 DNA sequence: TGTGCCAGCAGTTCCCCCACTAGCGGGGGGGATAATGAGCAGTTCTTC.

This chain links TRBV6-1 with TRBJ2-3, with D perhaps TRBD2 (6 bases). V was cut by 6 bases and J by 1 base, with 14 bases left in between. The CDR3 is 15 residues long. The germline gives CDR1 MNHNS, CDR2 SASEGT. The CDR3 here is CASSRARGGTDTQYF. In nucleotides, the CDR3 is TGTGCCAGCAGCCGCGCCCGCGGGGGCACAGATACGCAGTATTTT.

The sample holds a few counts of this clonotype. The J gene is TRBJ1-2, the V gene TRBV13; D is undetermined. V was pared by 2 bases and J by 4 bases, with 8 bases between. Looked up from germline, CDR1 is PRHDT and CDR2 is FYEKMQ (reference sequence). This CDR3 contains 13 residues. The CDR3 DNA reads as TGTGCCAGCAGCTTATTAGGTGGCTATGGCTACACCTTC. This encodes CASSLLGGYGYTF.

The chain carries TRBV20-1 and TRBJ1-5; D uncertain. Germline V CDR1 and CDR2: DFQATT, SNEGSKA (reference sequence). Trimming removed 5 bases at V and 0 bases at J, with 8 bases between. The CDR3 sequence is 13 residues long. CDR3 protein: CSAETDSNQPQHF. CDR3 nucleotide sequence: TGCAGTGCTGAGACGGATAGCAATCAGCCCCAGCATTTT.

This clonotype was seen only a few times. The chain employs TRBV5-4 and TRBJ2-3; 8 positions agree with TRBD2. Germline CDR1 SGHNT, CDR2 YYREEE (reference sequence). The junction had 7 bases not matched to a gene; V was cut back by 4 bases and J by 0 bases. The CDR3 runs 16 residues. CDR3: CASSGGTRPSTDTQYF. DNA for the CDR3: TGTGCCAGCAGCGGGGGGACTAGACCTAGCACAGATACGCAGTATTTT.

This chain connects TRBV20-1 to TRBJ1-1, with D possibly TRBD1 on 6 matching bases. The CDR3 spans 14 residues. CDR1 DFQATT and CDR2 SNEGSKA come from the germline V gene (reference sequence). Trimming removed 3 bases from V and 5 bases from J, with 16 bases in between. The CDR3 DNA is TGCAGTGCTAGTCGGGCAGGGGTGGGGACTGAAGCTTTCTTT. It is translated as CSASRAGVGTEAFF.

This clonotype occurred a few times. This chain connects TRBV11-1 to TRBJ2-1, with 7 bases identical to TRBD2. Germline V gene data show CDR1 as SGHAT and CDR2 as FQDESV (reference sequence). V was pared by 5 bases and J by 0 bases, with 10 bases of the junction left unmatched. The CDR3 runs 17 residues. The CDR3 reads CASSVPGGGSSYNEQFF. The CDR3 DNA is TGTGCCAGCAGCGTTCCCGGCGGGGGAAGCTCCTACAATGAGCAGTTCTTC. Filled out from reference TRBV11-1 and TRBJ2-1, the complete variable domain reads EAEVAQSPRYKITEKSQAVAFWCDPISGHATLYWYRQILGQGPELLVQFQDESVVDDSQLPKDRFSAERLKGVDSTLKIQPAELGDSAMYLCASSVPGGGSSYNEQFFGPGTRLTVL.

The table lists this clonotype with a few counts. The chain combines TRBV7-2 with TRBJ2-5; D is uncertain. Trimming took 4 bases from V and 2 from J, leaving 14 bases between them. Germline CDR1 SGHTA, CDR2 FQGNSA. The CDR3 has 15 residues. CDR3 protein: CASSYYRSNQETQYF. The CDR3 DNA reads TGTGCCAGCAGCTACTACCGAAGTAATCAAGAGACCCAGTACTTC.

This clonotype was found a few times. The rearrangement uses TRBV7-9 and TRBJ1-4, with 8 nucleotides matching TRBD1. Germline V CDR1 and CDR2: SEHNR, FQNEAQ (reference sequence). V lost 4 bases, J lost 5 bases, and 3 bases stayed unmatched. This CDR3 has 14 amino acids. This CDR3 is CASSSGTGNEKLFF. CDR3 coding DNA: TGTGCCAGCAGCTCCGGGACAGGCAATGAAAAACTGTTTTTT.